These 20 T cell receptor beta chains originate from one sample sequenced in a study of blood T cell repertoires in COVID-19. Only in-frame clones appear in the TCRdb table, and some are missing; sequencing was by immunoSEQ multiplex PCR. Of roughly 110,000 clones listed, approximately 86% are singletons. The material sequenced was peripheral blood. The receptor set was obtained from a man aged 40-49 years with acute or convalescent COVID-19.

This chain joins TRBV7-8 and TRBJ1-2, with 9 bases lining up with TRBD1. Germline values: CDR1 SGHVS, CDR2 FQNEAQ. The CDR3 length is 13 residues. The V segment lost 3 bases and the J segment 5 bases; nucleotides outside the gene matches: 1. This CDR3 is CASSFGTGYGYTF. CDR3 DNA sequence: TGTGCCAGCAGCTTTGGGACAGGGTATGGCTACACCTTC.

This clone was observed a handful of times. The gene calls are TRBV6-1 and TRBJ1-3, with 9 bases identical to TRBD1. CDR3 size: 18 residues. After removal of 4 bases from V and 0 bases from J, the junction contained 10 bases not matched to a gene. In germline, CDR1 is MNHNS, CDR2 SASEGT. The DNA for the CDR3 is TGTGCCAGCAGTGGAAATCTGAGACAGGGGGGCTCTGGAAACACCATATATTTT. Translation: CASSGNLRQGGSGNTIYF.

The chain joins TRBV6-2 or TRBV6-3 to TRBJ2-4; 7 bases agree with TRBD1. After removal of 5 bases from V and 7 bases from J, the junction contained 11 bases not matched to a gene. CDR1 and CDR2 from the germline V gene are MNHEY and SVGEGT. The CDR3 runs to 15 residues. Here the CDR3 reads CASSVSTGMLNIQYF. The CDR3 DNA reads TGTGCCAGCAGTGTTTCGACAGGGATGTTGAACATTCAGTACTTC.

The V and J genes are TRBV6-6 and TRBJ1-1; 10 bases line up with TRBD1. CDR1 is MNHNY and CDR2 is SVGAGI in the germline V gene (reference sequence). CDR3 length: 14 residues. V shed 6 bases and J 6 bases; nucleotides not matched to a gene: 7. CDR3 amino acids: CASSGQGEVPEAFF. The CDR3 bases are TGTGCCAGCAGCGGACAGGGGGAAGTTCCTGAAGCTTTCTTT.

The CDR3 is CASSLAGGLSPLHF. DNA of the CDR3: TGTGCCAGCAGCTTGGCAGGGGGTCTTTCACCCCTCCACTTT. V is TRBV5-5 and J is TRBJ1-6; TRBD1 agrees at 7 bases. CDR1 and CDR2 from the germline V gene are SGHKS and YYEKEE (reference sequence). V lost 0 bases to trimming and J lost 9 bases; unmatched junction nucleotides: 3. The CDR3 is 14 amino acids.

The chain links TRBV29-1 to TRBJ1-1; D is uncertain. The V end was cut by 8 bases, the J end by 3 bases, with 13 bases between. This CDR3 has 12 amino acids. CDR1 is SQVTM and CDR2 is ANQGSEA in the germline V gene. This chain's CDR3 is CSPEPGDTEAFF. In DNA form, the CDR3 reads TGCAGCCCTGAGCCCGGGGACACTGAAGCTTTCTTT.

CDR3 in amino acids: CASSRTEETEAFF. CDR3 bases: TGTGCCAGCAGTCGGACAGAGGAGACTGAAGCTTTCTTT. The chain joins TRBV12-3 or TRBV12-4 to TRBJ1-1; TRBD1 might be the D (6 bases). CDR3 length: 13 amino acids. The germline V and J ends were trimmed by 5 bases and 5 bases, with 12 bases remaining between them.

The chain is built from TRBV7-9 and TRBJ1-3, with TRBD1 matching over 7 bases. V was clipped by 5 bases and J by 4 bases; unmatched bases: 8. Germline V gives CDR1 SEHNR, CDR2 FQNEAQ (reference sequence). The CDR3 is 15 amino acids. CDR3 sequence: CASSPNRGWGNTIYF. CDR3 coding DNA: TGTGCCAGCAGCCCTAACAGGGGTTGGGGAAACACCATATATTTT.

The J gene is TRBJ1-2, the V gene TRBV7-9, with no clear D. Trimming pared 1 base from V and 4 bases from J, leaving 7 bases between. The CDR3 runs to 13 residues. Per the germline V gene, CDR1 is SEHNR and CDR2 is FQNEAQ (reference sequence). The CDR3 here is CASSLGELYGYTF. In DNA, the CDR3 is TGTGCCAGCAGCTTAGGGGAGCTCTATGGCTACACCTTC. Full variable domain (remainder filled in from reference TRBV7-9 and TRBJ1-2): DTGVSQNPRHKITKRGQNVTFRCDPISEHNRLYWYRQTLGQGPEFLTYFQNEAQLEKSRLLSDRFSAERPKGSFSTLEIQRTEQGDSAMYLCASSLGELYGYTFGSGTRLTVV.

The J gene is TRBJ1-5, the V gene TRBV5-1, with D maybe TRBD1 (6 bases). Germline CDR1 is SGHRS and CDR2 is YFSETQ. The CDR3 is 15 amino acids. The ends were cut back, 0 bases at V and 5 bases at J, with 12 bases in the middle. As DNA, the CDR3 is TGCGCCAGCAGCTTGGTGGGGGGGCCGGATCAGCCCCAGCATTTT. This translates into CASSLVGGPDQPQHF.

On this clone itself: The germline gene is not matched at one end of the junction; a read error may be the cause. V gene TRBV18 combines with J gene TRBJ2-3; 12 nucleotides line up with TRBD2. Germline loops: CDR1 KGHSH, CDR2 LQKENI. This CDR3 spans 19 amino acids. The CDR3 DNA follows: TGTGCCAGCTCTCCACTGGCCACGACTAGCGGGAGTAGTACAGATACGCAGTATTTT. This gives the protein CASSPLATTSGSSTDTQYF.

The chain has TRBV7-2 and TRBJ2-7; D might be TRBD2 (5 bases). Between the trimmed V and J ends, which lost 1 base and 2 bases, there was a span of 12 bases. The germline V gene encodes CDR1 SGHTA and CDR2 FQGNSA. The CDR3 spans 15 residues. CDR3 in DNA: TGTGCCAGCAGCTTAGACGGGATGGCAGCCTACGAGCAGTACTTC. Its translation: CASSLDGMAAYEQYF.

V and J are TRBV3-1 (or the pseudogene TRBV3-2) and TRBJ1-1, with TRBD1 matching 7 bases. The CDR3 runs to 14 residues. V was pared by 2 bases and J by 4 bases, with 4 bases of the junction left unmatched. Germline CDR1 LGHDT, CDR2 YNNKEL (reference sequence). Here the CDR3 reads CASSQSRGATEAFF. DNA for the CDR3: TGTGCCAGCAGCCAATCCAGGGGGGCCACTGAAGCTTTCTTT.

A single count supports this clone. V is TRBV11-2 and J is TRBJ2-1, with D possibly matching TRBD2 (5 bases). Germline V gene lookup returns CDR1 SGHAT and CDR2 FQNNGV. The CDR3 is 16 amino acids. V was pared by 0 bases and J by 3 bases, with 12 bases between. The CDR3 coding sequence is TGTGCCAGCAGCTTAGATCGGGGTTCCTTCTACAATGAGCAGTTCTTC. Encoded protein: CASSLDRGSFYNEQFF.

This clone was counted once. The J gene is TRBJ1-1, the V gene TRBV12-3 or TRBV12-4; the D is unclear. V was pared by 6 bases and J by 6 bases, with 14 bases between. This CDR3 is 13 amino acids long. In nucleotides, the CDR3 is TGTGCCAGCAGCGCCTTACCGGGAGCTGAAGCTTTCTTT. Its protein is CASSALPGAEAFF.

The chain has TRBV18 and TRBJ1-2; 11 bases fit TRBD1. With V trimmed by 3 bases and J by 2 bases, 2 bases remained unmatched. Germline values: CDR1 KGHSH, CDR2 LQKENI. This CDR3 region has 15 residues. The CDR3 loop reads CASSPGQGVNYGYTF. CDR3 sequence (DNA): TGTGCCAGCTCACCGGGACAGGGGGTAAACTATGGCTACACCTTC.

The chain is built from TRBV30 and TRBJ1-2; TRBD1 might be the D (6 bases). CDR3 length equals 14 residues. Per germline, CDR1 GTSNPN and CDR2 SVGIG (reference sequence). Trimming took off 3 bases at V and 2 bases at J, with 13 bases between the two ends. The CDR3 region is CAWRPPGHNYGYTF. The CDR3 DNA reads as TGTGCCTGGAGGCCCCCGGGACACAACTATGGCTACACCTTC.

The genes are TRBV7-2 and TRBJ1-2, with D possibly matching TRBD1 (6 bases). Germline CDR1 reads SGHTA; CDR2 reads FQGNSA. This CDR3 region has 14 residues. The V and J ends lost 5 bases and 7 bases respectively, with 17 bases between them. CDR3 nucleotide sequence: TGTGCCAGCAGCCCCGGGCAGGGGCGCAGTGGCTACACCTTC. Its translation: CASSPGQGRSGYTF.

The chain has TRBV6-4 and TRBJ2-2; 9 positions agree with TRBD1. This CDR3 comprises 15 residues. After removal of 5 bases from V and 6 bases from J, the junction contained 7 bases not matched to a gene. Per germline, CDR1 MRHNA and CDR2 SNTAGT. CDR3 loop: CASSSMGQGAGELFF. The CDR3 DNA follows: TGTGCCAGCAGTTCCATGGGACAGGGTGCCGGGGAGCTGTTTTTT.

This clone has a single count. Other nucleotide sequences from this sample produce the same CDR3. V is TRBV2 and J is TRBJ1-1, with 9 bases fitting TRBD1. Germline V gene data show CDR1 as SNHLY and CDR2 as FYNNEI. V lost 3 bases and J lost 4; bases outside the gene matches: 6. The CDR3 extends over 15 amino acids. The CDR3 spells CASSEDRGRGTEAFF. CDR3 coding DNA: TGTGCCAGCAGTGAGGACAGGGGAAGGGGCACTGAAGCTTTCTTT.